The entry that follows covers one TCR beta chain sequence. The antigen is undetermined. This sample was included in a study of radiotherapy plus CTLA-4 blockade in lung cancer. Study details: Across the patients, objective responses occurred in about 18%, and disease control in 30% to 40%. Regarding the study as a whole: Tumor-origin TCR clones grew in blood after radiotherapy plus ipilimumab. Increased serum interferon-beta after radiation also reportedly predicted response strongly.

Measured with immunoSEQ multiplex PCR; TCRdb has only the in-frame clones, and not every one. The sample yields tens of thousands of clones, 75% to 80% seen once. Germline values: CDR1 LGHNA, CDR2 YNFKEQ. This CDR3 contains 19 residues. J gave up 0 bases and V 2 bases, and 10 bases lay outside the gene matches. With ipilimumab providing CTLA-4 blockade, focal radiation was administered to patients who had chemo-refractory metastatic non-small-cell lung cancer. V gene TRBV4-2 combines with J gene TRBJ2-3; the match to TRBD2 covers 11 bases. The receptor was isolated from a human donor with non-small cell lung cancer whose response to radiotherapy plus ipilimumab could not be evaluated. The starting material was peripheral blood, obtained from a patient treated with radiotherapy plus ipilimumab. The CDR3 protein is CASSQRKGTSGTSTDTQYF. In DNA form, the CDR3 reads TGTGCCAGCAGCCAACGTAAGGGGACTAGCGGAACTAGCACAGATACGCAGTATTTT.